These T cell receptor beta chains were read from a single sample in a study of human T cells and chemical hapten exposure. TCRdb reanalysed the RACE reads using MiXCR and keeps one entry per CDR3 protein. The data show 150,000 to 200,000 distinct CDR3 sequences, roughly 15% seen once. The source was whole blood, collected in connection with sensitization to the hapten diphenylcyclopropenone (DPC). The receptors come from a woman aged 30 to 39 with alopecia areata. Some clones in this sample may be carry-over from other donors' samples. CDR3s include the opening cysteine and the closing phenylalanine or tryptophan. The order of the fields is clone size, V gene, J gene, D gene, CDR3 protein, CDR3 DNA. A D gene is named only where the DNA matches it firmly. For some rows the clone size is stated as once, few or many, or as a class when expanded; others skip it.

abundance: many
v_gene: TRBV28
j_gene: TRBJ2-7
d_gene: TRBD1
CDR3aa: CASRQGGAVYEQYF
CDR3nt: TGTGCCAGCAGACAAGGGGGCGCCGTCTACGAGCAGTACTTC

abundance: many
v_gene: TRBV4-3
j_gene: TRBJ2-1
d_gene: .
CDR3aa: CASSQDVNYNEQFF
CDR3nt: TGCGCCAGCAGCCAAGATGTAAACTACAATGAGCAGTTCTTC

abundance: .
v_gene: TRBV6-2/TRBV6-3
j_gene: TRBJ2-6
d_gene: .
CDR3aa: CASGIPPGVYSGANVLTF
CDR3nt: TGTGCCAGCGGAATCCCTCCGGGAGTTTATTCTGGGGCCAACGTCCTGACTTTC

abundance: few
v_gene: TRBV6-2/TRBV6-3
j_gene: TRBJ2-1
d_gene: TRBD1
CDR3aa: CASSSPATGPSYNEQFF
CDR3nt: TGTGCCAGCAGTTCCCCGGCGACAGGGCCGTCCTACAATGAGCAGTTCTTC

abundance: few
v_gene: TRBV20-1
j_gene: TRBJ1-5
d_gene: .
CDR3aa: CSASSGGSGQPQHF
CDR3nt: TGCAGTGCTAGTTCTGGGGGGAGCGGTCAGCCCCAGCATTTT

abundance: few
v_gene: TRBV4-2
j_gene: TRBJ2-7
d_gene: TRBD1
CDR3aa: CASSQDLGQSYYEQYF
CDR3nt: TGTGCCAGCAGCCAAGATCTGGGACAGAGCTATTACGAGCAGTACTTC

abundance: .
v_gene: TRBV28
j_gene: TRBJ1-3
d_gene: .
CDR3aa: CASSFGGPGNTIYF
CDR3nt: TGTGCCAGCAGTTTCGGGGGGCCTGGAAACACCATATATTTT

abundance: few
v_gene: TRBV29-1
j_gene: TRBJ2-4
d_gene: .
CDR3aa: CSARPTGPKNIQYF
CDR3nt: TGCAGCGCTCGGCCCACGGGACCCAAAAACATTCAGTACTTC

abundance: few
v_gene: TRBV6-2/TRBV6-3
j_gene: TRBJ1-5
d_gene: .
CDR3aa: CASRPPGWSNQPQHF
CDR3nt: TGTGCCAGCAGACCCCCCGGTTGGAGCAATCAGCCCCAGCATTTT

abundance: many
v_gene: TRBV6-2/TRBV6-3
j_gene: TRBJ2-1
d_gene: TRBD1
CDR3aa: CASRPAGQDYNEQFF
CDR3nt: TGTGCCAGCAGGCCGGCGGGACAGGACTACAATGAGCAGTTCTTC

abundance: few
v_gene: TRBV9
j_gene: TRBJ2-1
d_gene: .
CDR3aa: CASSPGGSFSYNEQFF
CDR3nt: TGTGCCAGCAGCCCAGGCGGCAGCTTTTCCTACAATGAGCAGTTCTTC

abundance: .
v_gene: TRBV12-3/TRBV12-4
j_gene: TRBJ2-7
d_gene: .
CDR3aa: CASSSKGGHEQYF
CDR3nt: TGTGCCAGCAGTTCGAAGGGAGGCCACGAGCAGTACTTC

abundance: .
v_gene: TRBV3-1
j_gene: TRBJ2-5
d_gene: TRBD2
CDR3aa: CASRTRGGGETQYF
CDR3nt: TGTGCCAGCAGGACGCGGGGGGGAGGAGAGACCCAGTACTTC

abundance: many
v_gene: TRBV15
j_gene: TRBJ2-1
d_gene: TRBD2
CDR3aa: CATSRASGGSYNEQFF
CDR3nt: TGTGCCACCAGCAGAGCCTCCGGCGGGAGTTACAATGAGCAGTTCTTC

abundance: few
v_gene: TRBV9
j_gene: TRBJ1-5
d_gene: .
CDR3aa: CASSPTGLDQPQHF
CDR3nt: TGTGCCAGCAGCCCGACAGGTTTGGATCAGCCCCAGCATTTT

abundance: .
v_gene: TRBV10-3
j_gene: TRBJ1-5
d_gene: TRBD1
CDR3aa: CATQTGGGQPQHF
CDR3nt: TGTGCCACCCAGACAGGGGGCGGTCAGCCCCAGCATTTT

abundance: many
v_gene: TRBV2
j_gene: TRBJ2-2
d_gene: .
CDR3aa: CASRGGRMNTGELFF
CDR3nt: TGTGCCAGCAGAGGCGGACGGATGAACACCGGGGAGCTGTTTTTT

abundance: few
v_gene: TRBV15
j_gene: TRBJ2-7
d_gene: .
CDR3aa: CATSRAPSGFEQYF
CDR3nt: TGTGCCACCAGCAGAGCACCCAGCGGGTTCGAGCAGTACTTC

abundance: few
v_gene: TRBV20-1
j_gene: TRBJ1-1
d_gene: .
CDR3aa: CSALTVNTEAFF
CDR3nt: TGCAGTGCGCTGACAGTGAACACTGAAGCTTTCTTT

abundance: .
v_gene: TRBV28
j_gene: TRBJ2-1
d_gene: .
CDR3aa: CASSSSREIYNEQFF
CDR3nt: TGTGCCAGCAGTTCTAGCCGAGAGATCTACAATGAGCAGTTCTTC

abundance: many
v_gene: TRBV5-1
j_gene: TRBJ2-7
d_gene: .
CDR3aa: CASSLGQLSYEQYF
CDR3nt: TGTGCCAGCAGTTTAGGGCAGCTCTCCTACGAGCAGTACTTC

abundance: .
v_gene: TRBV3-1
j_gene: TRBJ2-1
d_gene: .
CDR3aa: CASSQDRRYEQFF
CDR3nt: TGTGCCAGCAGCCAAGATCGGAGGTATGAGCAGTTCTTC

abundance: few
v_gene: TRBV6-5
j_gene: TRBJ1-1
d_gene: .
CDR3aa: CASGHTEAFF
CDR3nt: TGTGCCAGCGGACACACTGAAGCTTTCTTT

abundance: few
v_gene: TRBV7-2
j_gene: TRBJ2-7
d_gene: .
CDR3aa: CASSLAVNSDYEQYF
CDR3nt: TGTGCCAGCAGCTTAGCTGTTAACTCAGACTACGAGCAGTACTTC

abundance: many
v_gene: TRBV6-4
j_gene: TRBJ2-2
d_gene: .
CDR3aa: CASSSGTTGELFF
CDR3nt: TGTGCCAGCAGCTCAGGGACCACCGGGGAGCTGTTTTTT

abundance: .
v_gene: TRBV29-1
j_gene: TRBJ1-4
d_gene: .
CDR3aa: CSVVGFASAQEKLFF
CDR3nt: TGCAGCGTTGTAGGTTTCGCGTCTGCCCAAGAAAAACTGTTTTTT

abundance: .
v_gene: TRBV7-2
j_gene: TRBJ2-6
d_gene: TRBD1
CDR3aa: CASSLLFYRGSGANVLTF
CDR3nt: TGTGCCAGCAGCTTATTATTTTACAGGGGGTCAGGGGCCAACGTCCTGACTTTC

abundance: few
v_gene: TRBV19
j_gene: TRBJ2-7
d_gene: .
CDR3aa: CASSRDEYYEQYF
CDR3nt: TGTGCCAGTAGTAGGGACGAGTACTACGAGCAGTACTTC

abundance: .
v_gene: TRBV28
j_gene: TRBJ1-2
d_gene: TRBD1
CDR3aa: CASSKGAHYGYTF
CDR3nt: TGTGCCAGCAGTAAGGGGGCGCACTATGGCTACACCTTC

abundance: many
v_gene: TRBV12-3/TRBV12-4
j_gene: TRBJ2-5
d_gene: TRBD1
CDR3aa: CASSPGQGQETQYF
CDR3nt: TGTGCCAGCAGTCCAGGACAGGGCCAAGAGACCCAGTACTTC

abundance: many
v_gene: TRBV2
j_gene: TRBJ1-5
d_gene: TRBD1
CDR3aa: CASSVGDRANQPQHF
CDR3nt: TGTGCCAGCAGTGTTGGGGACAGGGCCAATCAGCCCCAGCATTTT

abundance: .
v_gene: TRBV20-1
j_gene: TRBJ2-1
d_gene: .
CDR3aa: CSARDRTLAHLEQFF
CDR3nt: TGCAGTGCTAGAGATAGGACACTAGCCCACCTGGAGCAGTTCTTC

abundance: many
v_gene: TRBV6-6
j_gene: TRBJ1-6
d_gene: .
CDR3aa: CASSYPPPDRLSNSPLHF
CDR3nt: TGTGCCAGCAGCTACCCGCCTCCAGACAGGCTGTCAAATTCACCCCTCCACTTT

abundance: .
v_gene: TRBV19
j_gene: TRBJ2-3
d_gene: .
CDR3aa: CASTRVGTDTQYF
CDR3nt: TGTGCCAGCACTAGAGTGGGCACAGATACGCAGTATTTT

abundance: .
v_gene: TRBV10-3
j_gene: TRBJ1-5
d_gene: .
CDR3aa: CATGTPERQPQHF
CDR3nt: TGTGCCACAGGGACCCCCGAGAGGCAGCCCCAGCATTTT

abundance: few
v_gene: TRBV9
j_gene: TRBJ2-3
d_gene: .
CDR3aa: CASSVVPDTQYF
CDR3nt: TGTGCCAGCAGCGTAGTGCCAGATACGCAGTATTTT

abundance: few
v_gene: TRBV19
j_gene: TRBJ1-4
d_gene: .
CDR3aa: CASSYGTELNEKLFF
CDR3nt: TGTGCCAGTAGCTACGGGACCGAGCTTAATGAAAAACTGTTTTTT

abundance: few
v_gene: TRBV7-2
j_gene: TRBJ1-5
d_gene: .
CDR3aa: CASSLGGTVNQPQHF
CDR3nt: TGTGCCAGCAGCTTAGGGGGGACCGTGAATCAGCCCCAGCATTTT

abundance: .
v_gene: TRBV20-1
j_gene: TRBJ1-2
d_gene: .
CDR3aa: CSARDWRDYGYTF
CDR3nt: TGCAGTGCTAGAGATTGGCGAGACTATGGCTACACCTTC

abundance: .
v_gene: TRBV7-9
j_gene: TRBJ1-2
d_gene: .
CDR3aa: CASSRSGNDYGYTF
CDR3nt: TGTGCCAGCAGCCGATCAGGGAATGACTATGGCTACACCTTC

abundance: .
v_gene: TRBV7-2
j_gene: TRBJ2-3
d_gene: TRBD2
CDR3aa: CASLPGLAGTDTQYF
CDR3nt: TGTGCCAGCCTACCGGGACTAGCGGGCACAGATACGCAGTATTTT

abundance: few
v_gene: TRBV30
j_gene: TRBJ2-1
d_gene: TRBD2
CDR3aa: CAWSVKRGPWHEQFF
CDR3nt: TGTGCCTGGAGTGTTAAGCGGGGCCCTTGGCATGAGCAGTTCTTC

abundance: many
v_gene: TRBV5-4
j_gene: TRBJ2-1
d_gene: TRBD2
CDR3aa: CASSLLAGGLLGEQFF
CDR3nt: TGTGCCAGCAGCCTACTAGCGGGAGGGCTCTTGGGTGAGCAGTTCTTC

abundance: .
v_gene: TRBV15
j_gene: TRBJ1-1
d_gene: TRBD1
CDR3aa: CTTSRGQENTEAFF
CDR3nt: TGTACCACCAGCAGAGGACAGGAGAACACTGAAGCTTTCTTT

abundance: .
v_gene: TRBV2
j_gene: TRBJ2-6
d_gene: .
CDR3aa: CASSWGSGANVLTF
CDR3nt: TGTGCCAGCAGTTGGGGATCCGGGGCCAACGTCCTGACTTTC

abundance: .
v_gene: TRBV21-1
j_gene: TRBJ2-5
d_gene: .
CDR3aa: CASSKGNRKTQYF
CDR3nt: TGTGCCAGCAGCAAAGGGAACAGAAAGACCCAGTACTTC

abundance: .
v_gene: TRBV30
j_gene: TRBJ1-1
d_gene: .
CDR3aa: CAWRETVNTEAFF
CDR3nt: TGTGCCTGGAGGGAAACAGTGAACACTGAAGCTTTCTTT